This TCR beta chain was sequenced in a study of identical twins. The study's findings and limits: Analyses of zero insertions could, in part, be confounded by invariant MAIT and iNKT cells.

There are a few counts of this clonotype. What it binds is not known. CDR3 length: 16 amino acids. V was cut by 4 bases and J by 1 base, with 15 bases left in between. A universal primer site was incorporated via template switching, and the cDNA contained unique molecular identifiers. TCRdb analysed the 5' RACE reads with MiXCR anew, one entry per CDR3 protein. The data show 700,000 to 950,000 distinct CDR3 sequences, with 9% to 15% seen just once and 1.5% to 2% held by the top ten. Each donor (without exception) was a healthy Caucasian. These data were also reused for a study on yellow fever vaccine responses in identical twins. From that study: The authors reported partly convergent, partly personalized vaccine responses in identical twins.

The specimen was PBMCs. This sequence was found in a woman between 18 and 29 years old in good health. V and J are TRBV12-3 or TRBV12-4 and TRBJ2-3; D not resolved. The CDR3 DNA reads as TGTGCCAGCAGTTCGCTAGGTCGATCTGGCACAGATACGCAGTATTTT. It specifies CASSSLGRSGTDTQYF.